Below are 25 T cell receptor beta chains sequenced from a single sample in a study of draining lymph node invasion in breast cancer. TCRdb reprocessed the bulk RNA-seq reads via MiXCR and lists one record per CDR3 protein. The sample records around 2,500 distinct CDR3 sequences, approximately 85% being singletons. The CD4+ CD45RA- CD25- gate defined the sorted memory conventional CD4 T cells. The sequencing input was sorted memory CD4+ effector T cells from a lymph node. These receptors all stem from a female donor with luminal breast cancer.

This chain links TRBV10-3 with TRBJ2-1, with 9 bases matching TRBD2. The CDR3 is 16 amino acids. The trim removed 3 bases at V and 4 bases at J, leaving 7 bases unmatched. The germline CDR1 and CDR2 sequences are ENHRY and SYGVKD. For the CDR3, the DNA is TGTGCCATCAGTGACGCTAGCGGGGAGCCTTACAATGAGCAGTTCTTC. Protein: CAISDASGEPYNEQFF.

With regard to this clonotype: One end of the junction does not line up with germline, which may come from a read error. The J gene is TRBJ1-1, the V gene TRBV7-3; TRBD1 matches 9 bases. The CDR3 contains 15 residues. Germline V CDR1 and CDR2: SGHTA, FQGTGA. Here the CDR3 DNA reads TGTGCCAGCAGCGTAACAGGGGGCGCGAGAACTGAAGCTTTCTTT. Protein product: CASSVTGGARTEAFF.

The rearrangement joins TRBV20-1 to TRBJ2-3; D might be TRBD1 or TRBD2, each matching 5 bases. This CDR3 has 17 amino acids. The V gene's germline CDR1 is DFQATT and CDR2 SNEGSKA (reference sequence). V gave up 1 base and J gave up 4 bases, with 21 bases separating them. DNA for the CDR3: TGCAGTGCTAGAGGTGGTGGTGCGACCCAGGGAGCAGATACGCAGTATTTT. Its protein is CSARGGGATQGADTQYF.

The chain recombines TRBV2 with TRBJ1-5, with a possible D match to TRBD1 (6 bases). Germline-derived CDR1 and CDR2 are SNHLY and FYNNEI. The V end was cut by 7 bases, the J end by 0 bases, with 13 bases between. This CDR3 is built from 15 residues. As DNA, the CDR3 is TGTGCCAGCAACGAAGGACAGTATAGCAATCAGCCCCAGCATTTT. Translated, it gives CASNEGQYSNQPQHF. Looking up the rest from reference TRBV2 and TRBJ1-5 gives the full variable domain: EPEVTQTPSHQVTQMGQEVILRCVPISNHLYFYWYRQILGQKVEFLVSFYNNEISEKSEIFDDQFSVERPDGSNFTLKIRSTKLEDSAMYFCASNEGQYSNQPQHFGDGTRLSIL.

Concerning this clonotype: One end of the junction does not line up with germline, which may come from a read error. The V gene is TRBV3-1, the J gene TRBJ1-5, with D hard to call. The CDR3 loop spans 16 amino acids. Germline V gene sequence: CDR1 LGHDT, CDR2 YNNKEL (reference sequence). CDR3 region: CASSQGSARSNQPQHF. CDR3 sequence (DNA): TGTGCCAGTAGCCAAGGTTCGGCGCGGAGCAATCAGCCCCAGCATTTT.

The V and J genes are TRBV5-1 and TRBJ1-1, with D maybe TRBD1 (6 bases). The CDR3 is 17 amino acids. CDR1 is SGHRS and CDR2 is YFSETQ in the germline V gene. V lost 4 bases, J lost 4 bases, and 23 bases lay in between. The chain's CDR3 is CASSREGVQRGGTEAFF. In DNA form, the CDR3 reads TGCGCCAGCAGCCGCGAGGGAGTACAAAGGGGGGGCACTGAAGCTTTCTTT.

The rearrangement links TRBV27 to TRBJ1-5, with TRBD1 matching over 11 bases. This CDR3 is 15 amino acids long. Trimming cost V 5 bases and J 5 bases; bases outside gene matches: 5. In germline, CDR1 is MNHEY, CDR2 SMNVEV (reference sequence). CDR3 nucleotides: TGTGCCAGCAGTGCGGACAGGGGGCGGGATCAGCCCCAGCATTTT. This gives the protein CASSADRGRDQPQHF.

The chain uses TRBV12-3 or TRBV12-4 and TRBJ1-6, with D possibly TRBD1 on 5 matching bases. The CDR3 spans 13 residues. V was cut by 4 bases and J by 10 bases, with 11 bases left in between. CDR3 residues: CASSSTRGSPLHF. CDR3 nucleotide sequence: TGTGCCAGCAGTTCCACACGGGGCTCACCCCTCCACTTT.

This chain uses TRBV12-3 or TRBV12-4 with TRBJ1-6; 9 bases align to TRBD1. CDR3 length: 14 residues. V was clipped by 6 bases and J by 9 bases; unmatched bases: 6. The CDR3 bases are TGTGCCAGCAGCACGGGACAGGGTTTTTCACCCCTCCACTTT. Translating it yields CASSTGQGFSPLHF.

The CDR3 here is CASSQEKQGFDTQYF. The CDR3 nucleotides are TGCGCCAGCAGCCAAGAGAAACAGGGGTTTGATACGCAGTATTTT. V and J are TRBV4-1 and TRBJ2-3, with 7 bases fitting TRBD1. Germline CDR1 reads MGHRA; CDR2 reads YSYEKL. CDR3 size: 15 residues. With V trimmed by 0 bases and J by 6 bases, 6 bases remained unmatched.

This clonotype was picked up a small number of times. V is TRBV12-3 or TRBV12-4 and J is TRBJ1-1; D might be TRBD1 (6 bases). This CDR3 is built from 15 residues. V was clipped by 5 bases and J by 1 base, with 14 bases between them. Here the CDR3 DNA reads TGTGCCAGCAGTCCTCGGGGGGGCGCGAACACTGAAGCTTTCTTT. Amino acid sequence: CASSPRGGANTEAFF.

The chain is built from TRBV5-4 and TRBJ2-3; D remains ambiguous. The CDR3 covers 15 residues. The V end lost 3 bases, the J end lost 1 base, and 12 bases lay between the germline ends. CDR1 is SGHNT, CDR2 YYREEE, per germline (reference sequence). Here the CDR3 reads CASSSALTGTDTQYF. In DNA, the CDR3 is TGTGCCAGCAGCTCAGCCCTTACGGGCACAGATACGCAGTATTTT.

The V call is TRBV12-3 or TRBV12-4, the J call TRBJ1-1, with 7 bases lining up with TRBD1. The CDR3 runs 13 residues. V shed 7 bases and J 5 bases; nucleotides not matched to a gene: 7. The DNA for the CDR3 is TGTGCCAGCAAACGACAGGGCGGGACTGAAGCTTTCTTT. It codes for CASKRQGGTEAFF.

The CDR3: CASSAVGQASEWIMNTEAFF. The CDR3 region has the DNA TGTGCCAGCAGCGCCGTGGGACAGGCAAGCGAGTGGATAATGAACACTGAAGCTTTCTTT. V is TRBV6-2 or TRBV6-3 and J is TRBJ1-1, with TRBD1 matching 8 bases. The CDR3 runs to 20 residues. V shed 6 bases and J 0 bases; nucleotides not matched to a gene: 21. Germline V gives CDR1 MNHEY, CDR2 SVGEGT.

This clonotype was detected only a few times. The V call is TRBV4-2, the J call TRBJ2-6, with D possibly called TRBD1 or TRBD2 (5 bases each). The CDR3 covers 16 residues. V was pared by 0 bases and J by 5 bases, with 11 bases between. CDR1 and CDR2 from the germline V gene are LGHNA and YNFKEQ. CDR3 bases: TGTGCCAGCAGCCAAGAGGGGACCGTTTGGGCCAACGTCCTGACTTTC. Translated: CASSQEGTVWANVLTF.

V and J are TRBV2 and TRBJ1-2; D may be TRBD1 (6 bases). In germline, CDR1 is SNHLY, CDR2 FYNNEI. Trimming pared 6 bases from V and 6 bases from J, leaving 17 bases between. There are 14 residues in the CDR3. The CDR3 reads CASSLQGSANGYTF. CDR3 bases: TGTGCCAGCAGCCTGCAGGGGAGTGCGAATGGCTACACCTTC.

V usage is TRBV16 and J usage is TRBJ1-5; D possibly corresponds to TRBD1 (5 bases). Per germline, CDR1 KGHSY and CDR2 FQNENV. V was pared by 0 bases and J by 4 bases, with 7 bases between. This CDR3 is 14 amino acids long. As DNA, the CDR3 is TGTGCCAGCAGCCAATCGTCAGGGAATCAGCCCCAGCATTTT. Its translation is CASSQSSGNQPQHF.

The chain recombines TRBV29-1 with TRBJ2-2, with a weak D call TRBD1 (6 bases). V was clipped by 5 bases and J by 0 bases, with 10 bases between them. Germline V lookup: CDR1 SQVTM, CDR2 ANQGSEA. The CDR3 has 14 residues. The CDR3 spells CSVRGQTNTGELFF. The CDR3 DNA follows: TGCAGCGTTAGAGGACAGACGAACACCGGGGAGCTGTTTTTT.

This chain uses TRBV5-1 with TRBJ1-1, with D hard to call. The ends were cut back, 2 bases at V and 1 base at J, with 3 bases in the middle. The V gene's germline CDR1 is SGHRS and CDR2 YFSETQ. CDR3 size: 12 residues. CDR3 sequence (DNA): TGCGCCAGCAGCTTACCGAACACTGAAGCTTTCTTT. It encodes CASSLPNTEAFF.

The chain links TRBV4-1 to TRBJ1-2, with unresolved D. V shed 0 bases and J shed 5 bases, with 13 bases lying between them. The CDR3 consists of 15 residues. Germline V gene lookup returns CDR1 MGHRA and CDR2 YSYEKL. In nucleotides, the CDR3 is TGCGCCAGCAGCCAAGAATACGGGGTAGGATATGGCTACACCTTC. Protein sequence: CASSQEYGVGYGYTF.

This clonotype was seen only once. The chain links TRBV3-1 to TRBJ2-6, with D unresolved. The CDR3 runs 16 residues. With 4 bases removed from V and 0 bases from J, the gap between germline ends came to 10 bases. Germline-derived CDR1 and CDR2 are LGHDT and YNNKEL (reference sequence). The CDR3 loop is CASSLGSSSGANVLTF. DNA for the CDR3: TGTGCCAGCAGCCTAGGCAGCAGCTCTGGGGCCAACGTCCTGACTTTC.

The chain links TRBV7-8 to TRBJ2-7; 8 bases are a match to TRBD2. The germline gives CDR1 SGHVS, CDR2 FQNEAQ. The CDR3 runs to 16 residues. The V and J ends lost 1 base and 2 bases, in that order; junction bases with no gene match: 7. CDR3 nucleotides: TGTGCCAGCAGCTTAGGAGACGCGGGGGGCGCCTACGAGCAGTACTTC. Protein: CASSLGDAGGAYEQYF.

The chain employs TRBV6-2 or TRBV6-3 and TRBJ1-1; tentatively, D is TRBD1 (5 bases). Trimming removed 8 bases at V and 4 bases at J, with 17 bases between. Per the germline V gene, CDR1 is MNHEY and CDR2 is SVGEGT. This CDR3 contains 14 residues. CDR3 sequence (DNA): TGTGCCAGCGCGAGTGGGGGTAGCGCCACTGAAGCTTTCTTT. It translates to CASASGGSATEAFF.

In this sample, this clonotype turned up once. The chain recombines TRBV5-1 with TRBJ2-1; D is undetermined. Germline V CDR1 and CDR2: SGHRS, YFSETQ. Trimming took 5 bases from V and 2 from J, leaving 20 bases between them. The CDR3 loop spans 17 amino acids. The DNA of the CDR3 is TGCGCCAGCAGTCAAATGCCGATGGGGATGGCCTACAATGAGCAGTTCTTC. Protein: CASSQMPMGMAYNEQFF.

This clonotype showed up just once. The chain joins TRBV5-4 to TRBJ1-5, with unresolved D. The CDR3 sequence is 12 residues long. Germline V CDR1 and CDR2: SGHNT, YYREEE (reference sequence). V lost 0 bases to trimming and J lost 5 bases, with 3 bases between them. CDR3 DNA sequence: TGTGCCAGCAGCTTGGAGGATCAGCCCCAGCATTTT. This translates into CASSLEDQPQHF.